This section outlines one TCR beta chain sequence together with its context. The antigen remains unidentified. This specimen comes from a study of blood T cells in healthy people across ages. Study results and limitations: Long-lived donors had more naive CD4+ cells and higher diversity than aged donors. Per million T cells, TCR beta diversity dropped about linearly as age rose.

CDR1 is SEHNR, CDR2 FQNEAQ, per germline (reference sequence). V lost 2 bases and J 7 bases, leaving 17 bases between the germline ends. The CDR3 totals 15 residues. Healthy Caucasian individuals from Russia aged about 6 to 90 were enrolled as donors. The second PCR ran roughly 6 to 12 cycles with a sample-barcoded 5' primer and J-beta primers. TCRdb fed the 5' RACE reads into MiXCR, producing one record per CDR3 protein. Counted here are 550,000 to 600,000 distinct CDR3 sequences, under 55% occurring once; the ten biggest clones make up just under 25%. The material sequenced was blood. This chain links TRBV7-9 with TRBJ1-1; D gene uncertain. This sequence was found in an elderly man in good health. CDR3 nucleotides: TGTGCCAGCAGCTTACCCCAAACACGGAGCGGTGAAGCTTTCTTT. Translated: CASSLPQTRSGEAFF.